These 19 T cell receptor beta chains share one sample of origin, sequenced in a study of T cell repertoires in aging, cancer and after chemotherapy. A mixed TRB-A/B primer pool amplified rearranged TRB by multiplex touch-down PCR. TCRdb called the multiplex PCR reads again in MiXCR, with one record for every CDR3 protein. The profile shows approximately 3,300 distinct CDR3 sequences, about 32% of them singletons. Peripheral blood genomic DNA, not sorted cells or RNA, was the template. The specimen sequenced was blood. The source is a human donor in good health.

The rearrangement links TRBV18 to TRBJ2-1; either TRBD1 or TRBD2 may supply D (5 bases each). Trimming removed 3 bases at V and 9 bases at J, with 12 bases between. Germline CDR1 reads KGHSH; CDR2 reads LQKENI. This CDR3 has 13 residues. CDR3 sequence: CASSPLPGTEQFF. The CDR3 bases are TGTGCCAGCTCACCTCTACCGGGGACTGAGCAGTTCTTC. The whole variable domain, filled in from reference TRBV18 and TRBJ2-1, reads NAGVMQNPRHLVRRRGQEARLRCSPMKGHSHVYWYRQLPEEGLKFMVYLQKENIIDESGMPKERFSAEFPKEGPSILRIQQVVRGDSAAYFCASSPLPGTEQFFGPGTRLTVL.

The CDR3 region has the DNA TGTGCCAGCAGTTTTAGCAGTGAGCAGTTCTTC. Protein sequence: CASSFSSEQFF. This chain joins TRBV12-3 or TRBV12-4 and TRBJ2-1; D is undetermined. The germline V and J ends were trimmed by 3 bases and 9 bases, with 6 bases remaining between them. The CDR3 has 11 residues.

In this sample, this clonotype turned up a few times. The chain joins TRBV6-2 or TRBV6-3 to TRBJ1-2; D ambiguous. V dropped 8 bases and J dropped 4 bases, with 2 bases sitting between them. The CDR3 is 9 residues long. CDR1 and CDR2 (germline): MNHEY, SVGEGT. The CDR3 DNA reads TGTGCCAGCGGCTATGGCTACACCTTC. Translated, it gives CASGYGYTF.

The gene calls are TRBV27 and TRBJ2-1; TRBD2 matches at 10 bases. This CDR3 region has 18 residues. The trim removed 2 bases at V and 0 bases at J, leaving 7 bases unmatched. Germline CDR1 reads MNHEY; CDR2 reads SMNVEV (reference sequence). The CDR3 reads CASSLVSGGPSSYNEQFF. CDR3 DNA sequence: TGTGCCAGCAGTTTAGTTAGCGGGGGGCCCAGCTCCTACAATGAGCAGTTCTTC.

CDR3 sequence: CAISVGTGNYGYTF. The DNA for the CDR3 is TGTGCCATCAGTGTGGGGACAGGCAACTATGGCTACACCTTC. The J gene is TRBJ1-2, the V gene TRBV10-3, with 8 bases aligning to TRBD1. The CDR3 totals 14 residues. Germline trimming cut 4 bases from V and 2 bases from J; bases unmatched to any gene: 3. Germline lookup yields CDR1 ENHRY and CDR2 SYGVKD.

The rearrangement links TRBV10-3 to TRBJ2-1; 12 positions match TRBD2. J lost 7 bases, V lost 10 bases, and 8 bases had no gene match. CDR1 and CDR2 (germline): ENHRY, SYGVKD. This CDR3 contains 14 residues. CDR3 sequence reads: CATRRLAGENEQFF. The CDR3, as DNA: TGTGCCACCCGGAGACTAGCGGGAGAGAATGAGCAGTTCTTC.

The CDR3 nucleotides read TGTGCCAGCAGCCTGACCGGGGGGCAAGAGACCCAGTACTTC. Translated: CASSLTGGQETQYF. V and J are TRBV7-2 and TRBJ2-5; 7 bases agree with TRBD2. Germline loops: CDR1 SGHTA, CDR2 FQGNSA. The CDR3 runs 14 residues. V trimming: 5 bases; J trimming: 2 bases; junction bases outside the gene matches: 5.

This clonotype was seen a single time. The chain carries TRBV4-1 and TRBJ2-5; no clear D gene. Germline V gene lookup returns CDR1 MGHRA and CDR2 YSYEKL. Trimming shortened V by 0 bases and J by 3 bases, and 5 bases separated the two germline ends. This CDR3 contains 13 residues. Here the CDR3 reads CASSQDSEETQYF. The CDR3 DNA reads as TGCGCCAGCAGCCAAGATTCCGAAGAGACCCAGTACTTC.

This clonotype was recorded a few times. This CDR3 reads CASSQGTGGVQVTGELFF. The CDR3 DNA follows: TGCGCCAGCAGCCAAGGGACAGGGGGCGTCCAGGTCACCGGGGAGCTGTTTTTT. This chain links TRBV4-1 with TRBJ2-2; TRBD1 agrees at 11 bases. Germline V gene sequence: CDR1 MGHRA, CDR2 YSYEKL. The CDR3 is 18 residues long. J was trimmed by 4 bases and V by 1 base; bases with no gene match: 8.

This rearrangement joins TRBV20-1 to TRBJ2-5; D remains unclear. Germline V gives CDR1 DFQATT, CDR2 SNEGSKA (reference sequence). The V end was cut by 0 bases, the J end by 7 bases, with 9 bases between. This CDR3 has 12 residues. This chain's CDR3 is CSARDVSRTQYF. For the CDR3, the DNA is TGCAGTGCTAGAGATGTTAGCAGGACCCAGTACTTC.

This clonotype was seen a handful of times. The chain combines TRBV18 with TRBJ2-7; 8 bases line up with TRBD1. CDR3 size: 18 residues. Germline V gene sequence: CDR1 KGHSH, CDR2 LQKENI. Unmatched junction bases numbered 14, after V lost 2 bases and J lost 2 bases. CDR3 DNA sequence: TGTGCCAGCTCACCAATGGCCCCCCCCAGGGGGCTAACCTACGAGCAGTACTTC. It yields the protein CASSPMAPPRGLTYEQYF.

This clonotype was observed a handful of times. The chain links TRBV19 to TRBJ2-1; 13 bases align to TRBD2. This CDR3 has 15 residues. J was trimmed by 5 bases and V by 7 bases; bases with no gene match: 5. Germline assignment: CDR1 LNHDA and CDR2 SQIVND (reference sequence). The CDR3 loop is CASTTSGGADNEQFF. The CDR3 DNA reads TGTGCCAGTACTACTAGCGGGGGGGCGGACAATGAGCAGTTCTTC.

This clonotype was counted between two and nine times. The CDR3 region has the DNA TGTGCCAGCAGGACAGGGGGAGACTACAATGAGCAGTTCTTC. It is translated as CASRTGGDYNEQFF. The rearrangement uses TRBV27 and TRBJ2-1; the match to TRBD1 covers 9 bases. Germline values: CDR1 MNHEY, CDR2 SMNVEV (reference sequence). V was clipped by 6 bases and J by 3 bases; unmatched bases: 3. The CDR3 sequence is 14 residues long.

In its sample, this clonotype was seen a few times. The rearrangement uses TRBV12-3 or TRBV12-4 and TRBJ2-3; D remains ambiguous. Trimming shortened V by 1 base and J by 1 base, and 3 bases separated the two germline ends. CDR3 length: 13 amino acids. CDR3 nucleotide sequence: TGTGCCAGCAGTTTAGAACGCACAGATACGCAGTATTTT. Protein product: CASSLERTDTQYF.

The chain joins TRBV20-1 to TRBJ2-7; D possibly uses TRBD1 or TRBD2 (5 bases each). The germline CDR1 and CDR2 sequences are DFQATT and SNEGSKA (reference sequence). The CDR3 totals 14 residues. Deletions cut 1 base from V and 3 bases from J, with 13 bases between. The CDR3 protein is CSARGTGTLYEQYF. The CDR3 DNA reads as TGCAGTGCTAGAGGGACCGGGACCCTCTACGAGCAGTACTTC.

This clonotype has just a few counts. The chain joins TRBV6-6 to TRBJ2-5; 8 bases fit TRBD1. CDR1 and CDR2 (germline): MNHNY, SVGAGI (reference sequence). The ends lost 0 bases at V and 2 bases at J; junction bases unmatched: 5. CDR3 length equals 16 residues. CDR3 sequence: CASSYSGQAEQETQYF. CDR3 in DNA: TGTGCCAGCAGTTACTCGGGACAGGCTGAACAAGAGACCCAGTACTTC.

The V and J genes are TRBV28 and TRBJ2-7; possible D gene TRBD1, 5 bases. Germline loops: CDR1 MDHEN, CDR2 SYDVKM. The CDR3 totals 15 residues. Between the trimmed V and J ends, which lost 6 bases and 0 bases, there was a span of 15 bases. The CDR3 coding sequence is TGTGCCAGCAGCCTAAGGGGTCCTCCCTCCTACGAGCAGTACTTC. Residues: CASSLRGPPSYEQYF.

On this clonotype: This may be a read error: a much more frequent sequence differs by one nucleotide. This sequence joins TRBV29-1 and TRBJ2-2, with 9 bases aligning to TRBD1. This CDR3 is built from 13 residues. Losses at the gene ends were 4 bases for V and 9 bases for J; bases not matched to a gene: 6. Germline V gene data show CDR1 as SQVTM and CDR2 as ANQGSEA. DNA of the CDR3: TGCAGCGTTGTTACAGGGGGCCCCAGGGAGCTGTTTTTT. Its protein is CSVVTGGPRELFF.

Of note for this clonotype: The junction shows a germline mismatch at one end, possibly a read error. The J gene is TRBJ2-5, the V gene TRBV29-1; 11 bases are shared with TRBD2. The CDR3 runs to 15 residues. The germline V gene has CDR1 SQVTM and CDR2 ANQGSEA. The CDR3 sequence is CSVVGLAGPQENQYF. The CDR3, as DNA: TGCAGCGTGGTAGGACTAGCGGGCCCCCAAGAGAACCAGTACTTC.